The present T cell receptor (beta chain) was sequenced within a study of blood T cell repertoires in COVID-19. Whole-study context: Material from acute and convalescent COVID-19 was sourced from the United States, Italy and Spain.

Per the original data handling: Reference gene primer amplification gave estimated nucleated cell counts. The repertoire was sequenced with immunoSEQ multiplex PCR; TCRdb's copy has only in-frame clones and lacks some. That table gives V, J and clone size, and the DNA gave D and trimming. The profile shows 110,000 or so clones, around 79% of them singletons. Trimming took off 3 bases at V and 3 bases at J, with 6 bases between the two ends. In germline, CDR1 is SEHNR, CDR2 FQNEAQ (reference sequence). This CDR3 region has 13 residues. This clone was observed a few times. The chain joins TRBV7-9 to TRBJ1-5; D gene unclear. The receptor was derived from a man aged 50 to 59 with acute or convalescent COVID-19. The sample taken for sequencing was peripheral blood. CDR3 sequence: CASSLNNNQPQHF. DNA of the CDR3: TGTGCCAGCAGCTTGAACAACAATCAGCCCCAGCATTTT.